This TCR beta chain was profiled in a study of blood T cell repertoires in COVID-19. V was clipped by 4 bases and J by 0 bases; unmatched bases: 0. Germline CDR1 reads SGHKS; CDR2 reads YYEKEE (reference sequence). The CDR3 runs 14 residues. Clones were sequenced by immunoSEQ multiplex PCR, and TCRdb holds only the in-frame ones, with some missing. This table has 230,000 or so clones, around 83% appearing once. The sample comprised PBMCs or T cells enriched from blood (not recorded which). The chain has TRBV5-5 and TRBJ2-3, with TRBD1 matching 9 bases. The sequence came from a woman aged 45-65 years who had been exposed to COVID-19. CDR3 sequence (DNA): TGTGCCAGCAGCGGACAGGGGAGCACAGATACGCAGTATTTT. Translation gives CASSGQGSTDTQYF.